Each of the 26 T cell receptor beta chains below was sequenced from the same sample in a study of T-cell memory formation after mild COVID-19. TCRdb reprocessed the 5' RACE reads via MiXCR and lists one record per CDR3 protein. The sample carries around 250,000 distinct CDR3 sequences, around 10% recorded once. The specimen sequenced was PBMCs or a T cell subset sorted from them (not recorded which). The receptors shown here come from a young man who had mild COVID-19 (a few samples of this study predate the infection). Cell type and time point are not known.

This clonotype has more than one count but fewer than ten. The CDR3 DNA is TGTGCCAGCAGTTCGAACCCGGGTCTCGGGGACTATGGCTACACCTTC. Translated, it gives CASSSNPGLGDYGYTF. This chain joins TRBV28 and TRBJ1-2, with unresolved D. The CDR3 has 16 amino acids. CDR1 is MDHEN and CDR2 is SYDVKM in the germline V gene. V lost 4 bases and J lost 3, with 18 bases in between.

This clonotype was detected a few times. This rearrangement joins TRBV7-9 to TRBJ1-2; D not resolved. Trimming took off 5 bases at V and 3 bases at J, with 13 bases between the two ends. The germline V gene encodes CDR1 SEHNR and CDR2 FQNEAQ (reference sequence). The CDR3 is made up of 14 amino acids. CDR3 sequence reads: CASSREPNDYGYTF. The CDR3 bases are TGTGCCAGCAGCCGAGAACCAAACGACTATGGCTACACCTTC.

The rearrangement joins TRBV5-1 to TRBJ1-4, with D possibly being TRBD1 (6 bases). The CDR3 sequence is 13 residues long. Looked up from germline, CDR1 is SGHRS and CDR2 is YFSETQ. V gave up 5 bases and J gave up 7 bases, with 12 bases separating them. CDR3 in DNA: TGCGCCAGCAGTTTTGGACAGTGTGAAAAACTGTTTTTT. Translation: CASSFGQCEKLFF.

This rearrangement joins TRBV5-8 to TRBJ1-1, with unresolved D. The V and J ends lost 2 bases and 4 bases respectively, with 12 bases between them. Germline V gene lookup returns CDR1 SGHTS and CDR2 YDEGEE. This CDR3 is built from 14 residues. Written as DNA, the CDR3 is TGTGCCAGCAGCTTTTCCGGGGTTGTCACTGAAGCTTTCTTT. It is translated as CASSFSGVVTEAFF.

This chain joins TRBV7-3 and TRBJ2-3; maybe TRBD1 (5 bases). Trimming took 6 bases from V and 6 from J, leaving 25 bases between them. This CDR3 is built from 17 residues. The V gene's germline CDR1 is SGHTA and CDR2 FQGTGA. In nucleotides, the CDR3 is TGTGCCAGCAGAGAAAAGAGAGTCAGGGTTAGGATGGATACGCAGTATTTT. As protein: CASREKRVRVRMDTQYF.

This clonotype was found a few times. The chain recombines TRBV3-1 with TRBJ1-6; D unclear. With 2 bases removed from V and 9 bases from J, the gap between germline ends came to 11 bases. The CDR3 has 14 residues. The germline V gene encodes CDR1 LGHDT and CDR2 YNNKEL (reference sequence). This CDR3 is CASSQSDGGSPLHF. Here the CDR3 DNA reads TGTGCCAGCAGCCAATCGGACGGCGGTTCACCCCTCCACTTT.

CDR3 nucleotide sequence: TGTGCCAGCGGGCTAGCGGTCCCCTACGAGCAGTACTTC. Its translation is CASGLAVPYEQYF. The chain recombines TRBV6-2 or TRBV6-3 with TRBJ2-7; TRBD2 matches 7 bases. Trimming removed 8 bases from V and 2 bases from J; junction bases left unmatched: 6. Germline-derived CDR1 and CDR2 are MNHEY and SVGEGT. CDR3 length equals 13 residues.

This clonotype was observed a handful of times. The rearrangement links TRBV7-2 to TRBJ2-5; tentatively, D is TRBD2 (5 bases). From germline, CDR1 is SGHTA and CDR2 FQGNSA. CDR3 length: 14 amino acids. V was clipped by 2 bases and J by 1 base, with 8 bases between them. The chain's CDR3 is CASSLWRAQETQYF. The CDR3 DNA sequence: TGTGCCAGCAGCTTATGGCGGGCCCAAGAGACCCAGTACTTC.

This clonotype was detected many times. The chain employs TRBV7-2 and TRBJ1-1; perhaps TRBD1 as D (5 bases). CDR3 length: 14 residues. V lost 1 base to trimming and J lost 2 bases, with 8 bases between them. Germline V gene sequence: CDR1 SGHTA, CDR2 FQGNSA. The CDR3 bases are TGTGCCAGCAGCTTAGTTCAGGGTAACACTGAAGCTTTCTTT. Its translation: CASSLVQGNTEAFF.

CDR3 bases: TGTGCCAGCAGCTCCGGACAGGGTTTCGCCAATGAGCAGTTCTTC. It codes for CASSSGQGFANEQFF. This sequence joins TRBV11-2 and TRBJ2-1; TRBD1 agrees at 8 bases. The CDR3 totals 15 residues. Per germline, CDR1 SGHAT and CDR2 FQNNGV. V was clipped by 4 bases and J by 6 bases; unmatched bases: 8.

In its sample, this clonotype was seen once. The genes are TRBV4-2 and TRBJ2-1, with TRBD1 as a possible D gene (6 bases). The V end was cut by 0 bases, the J end by 10 bases, with 22 bases between. Germline CDR1 is LGHNA and CDR2 is YNFKEQ. The CDR3 sequence is 17 residues long. Written as DNA, the CDR3 is TGTGCCAGCAGCCAAGATCCTCCGGGACATGGTCCAGTGGAGCAGTTCTTC. Its protein product is CASSQDPPGHGPVEQFF.

The chain has TRBV12-3 or TRBV12-4 and TRBJ2-1; D possibly uses TRBD1 or TRBD2 (5 bases each). The CDR3 has 15 residues. V lost 6 bases to trimming and J lost 0 bases, with 12 bases between them. The CDR3 region has the DNA TGTGCCAGCAGCCCGGGGACCATCTCCTACAATGAGCAGTTCTTC. It translates to CASSPGTISYNEQFF.

The rearrangement links TRBV19 to TRBJ1-2, with D perhaps matching TRBD1 (6 bases). CDR3 length: 14 amino acids. V lost 5 bases, J lost 1 base, and 11 bases lay in between. Germline V gives CDR1 LNHDA, CDR2 SQIVND (reference sequence). The CDR3 DNA is TGTGCCAGTAGTCCTGGACAGCTTAACTATGGCTACACCTTC. Translation: CASSPGQLNYGYTF.

This clonotype occurred a few times. The chain couples TRBV4-1 to TRBJ2-3, with D possibly TRBD2 on 6 matching bases. Trimming removed 6 bases from V and 0 bases from J, with 10 bases in between. This CDR3 is 14 amino acids long. Germline V gene sequence: CDR1 MGHRA, CDR2 YSYEKL. CDR3 protein: CASRRDFSTDTQYF. CDR3 coding DNA: TGCGCCAGCAGACGGGACTTCAGCACAGATACGCAGTATTTT.

This chain links TRBV14 with TRBJ2-5; a possible D gene is TRBD2 (5 bases). Per the germline V gene, CDR1 is SGHDN and CDR2 is FVKESK. The CDR3 sequence is 15 residues long. V was pared by 0 bases and J by 9 bases, with 17 bases between. DNA for the CDR3: TGTGCCAGCAGCCAAGAGAGCAGAAACTGGAGGTCCCAGTACTTC. Encoded protein: CASSQESRNWRSQYF.

The CDR3 sequence is CASRYLGGGYTF. The CDR3 DNA reads TGTGCCAGCCGATATTTGGGAGGGGGCTACACCTTC. V usage is TRBV6-5 and J usage is TRBJ1-2; D gene uncertain. CDR1 is MNHEY, CDR2 SVGAGI, per germline. The CDR3 is made up of 12 amino acids. Trimming removed 8 bases from V and 8 bases from J, with 15 bases in between.

This clonotype came up many times. V and J are TRBV10-3 and TRBJ2-7; the match to TRBD1 covers 7 bases. V trimming: 7 bases; J trimming: 6 bases; junction bases outside the gene matches: 15. CDR1 is ENHRY and CDR2 is SYGVKD in the germline V gene. The CDR3 is 15 amino acids. CDR3: CAITQGEQGRSEQYF. The CDR3 region has the DNA TGTGCCATCACCCAGGGGGAACAGGGGCGCAGCGAGCAGTACTTC.

This clonotype has more than one count but fewer than ten. CDR3 region: CASSLAIGAGEGYEQYF. The DNA of the CDR3 is TGCGCCAGCAGCTTGGCCATTGGAGCAGGGGAAGGCTACGAGCAGTACTTC. The genes are TRBV5-1 and TRBJ2-7; the D gene is possibly TRBD1 (6 bases). CDR3 length equals 17 residues. Germline lookup yields CDR1 SGHRS and CDR2 YFSETQ. V lost 0 bases, J lost 3 bases, and 19 bases lay in between. The full variable domain, rest sourced from reference TRBV5-1 and TRBJ2-7, is KAGVTQTPRYLIKTRGQQVTLSCSPISGHRSVSWYQQTPGQGLQFLFEYFSETQRNKGNFPGRFSGRQFSNSRSEMNVSTLELGDSALYLCASSLAIGAGEGYEQYFGPGTRLTVT.

The chain employs TRBV4-3 and TRBJ1-4; D is undetermined. V lost 0 bases to trimming and J lost 4 bases, with 15 bases between them. The CDR3 length is 17 residues. Germline CDR1 and CDR2: LGHNA and YSLEER. The CDR3 DNA sequence: TGCGCCAGCAGCCAAGAGGACGGCGCGCGAAATAATGAAAAACTGTTTTTT. Encoded protein: CASSQEDGARNNEKLFF.

This clonotype has ten or more counts. This chain connects TRBV6-5 to TRBJ2-4; D is perhaps TRBD1 or TRBD2 (5 bases each). Trimming removed 0 bases from V and 0 bases from J, with 12 bases in between. The germline V gene encodes CDR1 MNHEY and CDR2 SVGAGI. The length of the CDR3 is 17 residues. This CDR3 is CASSYSPPGTAKNIQYF. The CDR3 DNA sequence: TGTGCCAGCAGTTACTCGCCGCCCGGGACAGCCAAAAACATTCAGTACTTC.

Only a few counts were recorded for this clonotype. This chain connects TRBV25-1 to TRBJ1-1; a weak D match, TRBD1 (6 bases). Deletions cut 6 bases from V and 10 bases from J, with 15 bases between. The germline V gene encodes CDR1 MGHDK and CDR2 SYGVNS. The length of the CDR3 is 12 residues. CDR3 coding DNA: TGTGCCAGCAGACAGGGTTTTGGGGGAGCTTTCTTT. This codes for CASRQGFGGAFF.

The chain couples TRBV6-6 to TRBJ2-3; no clear D gene. V lost 2 bases, J lost 4 bases, and 7 bases lay in between. This CDR3 has 13 amino acids. Germline V gene sequence: CDR1 MNHNY, CDR2 SVGAGI (reference sequence). The DNA for the CDR3 is TGTGCCAGCAGTTACATCGACTCAGATACGCAGTATTTT. It specifies CASSYIDSDTQYF.

This clonotype has only a few counts. The rearrangement uses TRBV28 and TRBJ2-7, with D perhaps TRBD1 (5 bases). The CDR3 runs to 15 residues. Germline-derived CDR1 and CDR2 are MDHEN and SYDVKM. V was pared by 1 base and J by 1 base, with 11 bases between. DNA of the CDR3: TGTGCCAGCAGTTTATACGCCCCAGGGTCCTACGAGCAGTACTTC. Amino acids: CASSLYAPGSYEQYF.

The rearrangement joins TRBV6-2 or TRBV6-3 to TRBJ2-3; D not certain. CDR1 and CDR2 from the germline V gene are MNHEY and SVGEGT. This CDR3 region has 12 residues. V shed 0 bases and J shed 5 bases, with 3 bases lying between them. The CDR3 sequence: CASSYSRDTQYF. CDR3 coding DNA: TGTGCCAGCAGTTACTCAAGAGATACGCAGTATTTT.

This clonotype was observed a few times. The chain carries TRBV18 and TRBJ1-2; weak D call: TRBD1 (5 bases). This CDR3 is built from 14 residues. Germline V CDR1 and CDR2: KGHSH, LQKENI. With 0 bases removed from V and 4 bases from J, the gap between germline ends came to 9 bases. The chain's CDR3 is CASSPPRGTYGYTF. The CDR3, as DNA: TGTGCCAGCTCACCACCGAGGGGTACCTATGGCTACACCTTC.

This clonotype was recorded a few times. J is TRBJ1-2 and V is TRBV4-1; D may be TRBD1 (5 bases). CDR1 and CDR2 (germline): MGHRA, YSYEKL. The CDR3 runs 14 residues. Trimming took 4 bases from V and 2 from J, leaving 11 bases between them. CDR3 protein: CASSPSPGNYGYTF. CDR3 nucleotides: TGCGCCAGCAGCCCTTCCCCAGGGAACTATGGCTACACCTTC.